This is a list of T cell receptor beta chains from one sample in a study of cytomegalovirus exposure and HLA in healthy donors. Using immunoSEQ multiplex PCR, the repertoire was profiled, and TCRdb retains in-frame clones only, with some absent. This sample carries about 240,000 clones, roughly four fifths of them seen once, and the ten largest clones take 7% to 9%. The sequencing input was PBMCs. Receptors were obtained from a woman aged 60 to 75 in good health and CMV-seropositive. The CDR3 runs from the conserved cysteine through the conserved F or W. The order of the fields is J gene, V gene, clone size, D gene, CDR3 protein, CDR3 DNA. The D gene is left open where the match is weak. Size is stated for part of the rows, as once, few or many counts, or as a class when the clone is expanded.

j_call: TRBJ2-7; v_call: TRBV27; clone_size: once; d_call: TRBD2; cdr3_aa: CASRGLAASYEQYF; cdr3_nt: TGTGCCAGCAGAGGACTAGCAGCCTCCTACGAGCAGTACTTC
j_call: TRBJ2-1; v_call: TRBV25-1; clone_size: NA; d_call: NA; cdr3_aa: CASSEQGGLDQQFF; cdr3_nt: TGTGCCAGCAGTGAACAAGGAGGTCTAGACCAGCAGTTCTTC
j_call: TRBJ1-5; v_call: TRBV4-1; clone_size: NA; d_call: TRBD1; cdr3_aa: CASSSRDRGLGGQPQHF; cdr3_nt: TGCGCCAGCAGCTCCCGGGACAGGGGGCTTGGAGGTCAGCCCCAGCATTTT
j_call: TRBJ2-1; v_call: TRBV5-1; clone_size: few; d_call: NA; cdr3_aa: CASSLRDFNNEQFF; cdr3_nt: TGCGCCAGCAGCCTCCGGGACTTCAACAATGAGCAGTTCTTC
j_call: TRBJ2-4; v_call: TRBV21-1; clone_size: NA; d_call: NA; cdr3_aa: CASSKAGNLAKNIQYF; cdr3_nt: TGTGCCAGCAGCAAGGCGGGAAATTTAGCCAAAAACATTCAGTACTTC
j_call: TRBJ2-5; v_call: TRBV4-1; clone_size: NA; d_call: TRBD1; cdr3_aa: CASSLQGARETQYF; cdr3_nt: TGCGCCAGCAGCCTACAGGGGGCGAGGGAGACCCAGTACTTC
j_call: TRBJ1-1; v_call: TRBV4-1; clone_size: NA; d_call: TRBD1; cdr3_aa: CASSQDPREKGATEAFF; cdr3_nt: TGCGCCAGCAGCCAAGATCCTCGGGAGAAGGGGGCTACTGAAGCTTTCTTT
j_call: TRBJ2-5; v_call: TRBV5-1; clone_size: NA; d_call: NA; cdr3_aa: CASSLGTAGETQYF; cdr3_nt: TGCGCCAGCAGCTTGGGGACTGCGGGGGAGACCCAGTACTTC
j_call: TRBJ1-1; v_call: TRBV5-6; clone_size: NA; d_call: TRBD1; cdr3_aa: CASSLEGAQKAFF; cdr3_nt: TGTGCCAGCAGCTTGGAGGGGGCACAGAAAGCTTTCTTT
j_call: TRBJ1-3; v_call: TRBV18; clone_size: NA; d_call: TRBD1; cdr3_aa: CASLPDRGADTIYF; cdr3_nt: TGTGCCAGCCTCCCCGACAGGGGCGCGGACACCATATATTTT
j_call: TRBJ2-5; v_call: TRBV5-1; clone_size: NA; d_call: NA; cdr3_aa: CASSLGGGKEAQYF; cdr3_nt: TGCGCCAGCAGCTTGGGAGGGGGAAAAGAGGCCCAGTACTTC
j_call: TRBJ1-1; v_call: TRBV11-2; clone_size: NA; d_call: NA; cdr3_aa: CASSLDTPGRGGGETEAFF; cdr3_nt: TGTGCCAGCAGCTTAGATACCCCGGGGAGGGGAGGGGGGGAGACTGAAGCTTTCTTT
j_call: TRBJ2-7; v_call: TRBV10-3; clone_size: NA; d_call: NA; cdr3_aa: CAISKDSRGSYEQYF; cdr3_nt: TGTGCCATCAGTAAGGACAGCCGCGGCTCCTACGAGCAGTACTTC
j_call: TRBJ1-5; v_call: TRBV19; clone_size: NA; d_call: TRBD1; cdr3_aa: CASRAGTGGNQPQHF; cdr3_nt: TGTGCCAGTAGAGCCGGGACAGGGGGCAATCAGCCCCAGCATTTT
j_call: TRBJ1-2; v_call: TRBV6-1; clone_size: NA; d_call: TRBD1; cdr3_aa: CASSDMFRQGRDGYTF; cdr3_nt: TGTGCCAGCAGTGATATGTTTCGACAGGGACGTGATGGCTACACCTTC
j_call: TRBJ2-7; v_call: TRBV6-1; clone_size: NA; d_call: TRBD2; cdr3_aa: CATKLTSADEQYF; cdr3_nt: TGTGCCACCAAATTGACTAGCGCTGACGAGCAGTACTTC
j_call: TRBJ2-7; v_call: TRBV5-8; clone_size: few; d_call: NA; cdr3_aa: CASSPLGGISYEQYF; cdr3_nt: TGTGCCAGCAGCCCCCTAGGCGGGATCTCCTACGAGCAGTACTTC
j_call: TRBJ2-7; v_call: TRBV6-6; clone_size: NA; d_call: NA; cdr3_aa: CASSTAYEQYF; cdr3_nt: TGTGCCAGCTCGACAGCCTACGAGCAGTACTTC
j_call: TRBJ2-1; v_call: TRBV7-6; clone_size: NA; d_call: TRBD2; cdr3_aa: CASSLGLAGENEQFF; cdr3_nt: TGTGCCAGCAGCTTGGGACTAGCGGGAGAGAATGAGCAGTTCTTC
j_call: TRBJ2-2; v_call: TRBV5-6; clone_size: once; d_call: NA; cdr3_aa: CASSLKQGIMNTGELFF; cdr3_nt: TGTGCCAGCAGCTTGAAGCAGGGGATTATGAACACCGGGGAGCTGTTTTTT
j_call: TRBJ2-2; v_call: TRBV30; clone_size: NA; d_call: NA; cdr3_aa: CAWSVPVFAGELFF; cdr3_nt: TGTGCCTGGAGCGTTCCCGTTTTTGCCGGGGAGCTGTTTTTT
j_call: TRBJ2-7; v_call: TRBV11-2; clone_size: few; d_call: NA; cdr3_aa: CASSLLGPGVRVYEQYF; cdr3_nt: TGTGCCAGCAGCTTATTGGGCCCGGGGGTAAGGGTTTACGAGCAGTACTTC
j_call: TRBJ2-1; v_call: TRBV30; clone_size: few; d_call: NA; cdr3_aa: CAWSVNSNNEQFF; cdr3_nt: TGTGCCTGGAGTGTTAATAGTAACAATGAGCAGTTCTTC
j_call: TRBJ1-2; v_call: TRBV7-6; clone_size: once; d_call: TRBD1; cdr3_aa: CASSLDTGGNYGYTF; cdr3_nt: TGTGCCAGCAGCTTAGATACAGGGGGCAACTATGGCTACACCTTC
j_call: TRBJ2-3; v_call: TRBV6-4; clone_size: NA; d_call: TRBD2; cdr3_aa: CASSDRSGRTPDTQYF; cdr3_nt: TGTGCCAGCAGTGACCGTAGCGGGAGAACTCCAGATACGCAGTATTTT
j_call: TRBJ1-1; v_call: TRBV13; clone_size: NA; d_call: TRBD1; cdr3_aa: CASSPETGRITEAFF; cdr3_nt: TGTGCCAGCAGCCCCGAGACAGGGCGGATCACTGAAGCTTTCTTT
j_call: TRBJ2-3; v_call: TRBV7-9; clone_size: NA; d_call: NA; cdr3_aa: CASSLAGAVDTQYF; cdr3_nt: TGTGCCAGCAGCTTAGCGGGAGCTGTAGATACGCAGTATTTT
j_call: TRBJ2-3; v_call: TRBV7-2; clone_size: NA; d_call: TRBD2; cdr3_aa: CASRQRAGGRNTQYF; cdr3_nt: TGTGCCAGCAGACAAAGGGCGGGAGGGCGAAATACGCAGTATTTT
j_call: TRBJ2-3; v_call: TRBV19; clone_size: NA; d_call: NA; cdr3_aa: CASSPVLKRYTQYF; cdr3_nt: TGTGCCAGTAGCCCGGTGCTTAAACGTTATACGCAGTATTTT
j_call: TRBJ1-3; v_call: TRBV5-4; clone_size: NA; d_call: NA; cdr3_aa: CASSLGGGVNTIYF; cdr3_nt: TGTGCCAGCAGCTTGGGAGGGGGAGTGAACACCATATATTTT
j_call: TRBJ2-7; v_call: TRBV7-9; clone_size: NA; d_call: NA; cdr3_aa: CASSPPGERYEQYF; cdr3_nt: TGTGCCAGCAGCCCCCCCGGGGAGCGTTACGAGCAGTACTTC
j_call: TRBJ1-4; v_call: TRBV5-1; clone_size: NA; d_call: NA; cdr3_aa: CASSFSGGNEKLFF; cdr3_nt: TGCGCCAGCAGCTTTTCGGGGGGTAATGAAAAACTGTTTTTT
j_call: TRBJ2-7; v_call: TRBV19; clone_size: NA; d_call: TRBD1; cdr3_aa: CASSTGTGGGHEQYF; cdr3_nt: TGTGCCAGTAGTACAGGGACAGGGGGAGGGCACGAGCAGTACTTC
j_call: TRBJ2-5; v_call: TRBV2; clone_size: NA; d_call: NA; cdr3_aa: CASSPYQETQYF; cdr3_nt: TGTGCCAGCAGTCCGTACCAAGAGACCCAGTACTTC
j_call: TRBJ2-7; v_call: TRBV27; clone_size: NA; d_call: NA; cdr3_aa: CASRAGYEQYF; cdr3_nt: TGTGCCAGCAGGGCAGGCTACGAGCAGTACTTC
j_call: TRBJ2-7; v_call: TRBV6-5; clone_size: once; d_call: NA; cdr3_aa: CASSRLGTLYEQYF; cdr3_nt: TGTGCCAGCAGTCGTCTCGGGACACTGTACGAGCAGTACTTC
j_call: TRBJ2-6; v_call: TRBV30; clone_size: few; d_call: TRBD1; cdr3_aa: CAWSPGTGAGANVLTF; cdr3_nt: TGTGCCTGGAGTCCCGGGACAGGGGCCGGGGCCAACGTCCTGACTTTC
j_call: TRBJ2-5; v_call: TRBV5-4; clone_size: NA; d_call: TRBD2; cdr3_aa: CASSPAYSGRTEETQYF; cdr3_nt: TGTGCCAGCAGCCCGGCGTATAGCGGGAGGACGGAAGAGACCCAGTACTTC
j_call: TRBJ1-4; v_call: TRBV6-1; clone_size: NA; d_call: NA; cdr3_aa: CASSVPRGTGEKLFF; cdr3_nt: TGTGCCAGCAGTGTTCCCAGGGGAACGGGGGAAAAACTGTTTTTT
j_call: TRBJ2-2; v_call: TRBV7-9; clone_size: NA; d_call: NA; cdr3_aa: CASSSGSGGELFF; cdr3_nt: TGTGCCAGCAGCTCAGGGTCTGGCGGGGAGCTGTTTTTT
j_call: TRBJ1-4; v_call: TRBV19; clone_size: NA; d_call: NA; cdr3_aa: CASSHGGSNEKLFF; cdr3_nt: TGTGCCAGTAGTCACGGGGGGTCTAATGAAAAACTGTTTTTT
j_call: TRBJ1-2; v_call: TRBV6-5; clone_size: NA; d_call: TRBD1; cdr3_aa: CASNSGTDYGYTF; cdr3_nt: TGTGCCAGCAACTCCGGGACAGATTATGGCTACACCTTC
j_call: TRBJ1-1; v_call: TRBV29-1; clone_size: once; d_call: TRBD1; cdr3_aa: CSALQGGEAFF; cdr3_nt: TGCAGCGCACTACAGGGGGGTGAAGCTTTCTTT
j_call: TRBJ1-3; v_call: TRBV5-8; clone_size: once; d_call: NA; cdr3_aa: CASSFRASGNTIYF; cdr3_nt: TGTGCCAGCAGCTTTAGAGCCTCTGGAAACACCATATATTTT
j_call: TRBJ2-2; v_call: TRBV5-6; clone_size: NA; d_call: NA; cdr3_aa: CASKSGTGRTGELFF; cdr3_nt: TGTGCCAGCAAAAGCGGGACAGGAAGAACCGGGGAGCTGTTTTTT
j_call: TRBJ1-1; v_call: TRBV12-5; clone_size: few; d_call: NA; cdr3_aa: CASGLGLRNTEAFF; cdr3_nt: TGTGCTAGTGGTTTAGGACTGCGGAACACTGAAGCTTTCTTT
j_call: TRBJ2-7; v_call: TRBV4-1; clone_size: NA; d_call: TRBD1; cdr3_aa: CASSQVPGQRILEQYF; cdr3_nt: TGCGCCAGCAGCCAGGTACCGGGACAGAGGATTCTCGAGCAGTACTTC
j_call: TRBJ2-3; v_call: TRBV5-1; clone_size: NA; d_call: TRBD2; cdr3_aa: CASSLVGTSGSDTQYF; cdr3_nt: TGCGCCAGCAGCTTGGTAGGGACTAGCGGGAGTGATACGCAGTATTTT
j_call: TRBJ2-1; v_call: TRBV7-8; clone_size: NA; d_call: NA; cdr3_aa: CASSLAGTPYNEQFF; cdr3_nt: TGTGCCAGCAGCTTAGCCGGGACACCTTACAATGAGCAGTTCTTC
j_call: TRBJ2-2; v_call: TRBV5-1; clone_size: once; d_call: TRBD1; cdr3_aa: CASSGQGTTGELFF; cdr3_nt: TGCGCCAGCAGCGGACAGGGCACCACCGGGGAGCTGTTTTTT
j_call: TRBJ2-3; v_call: TRBV6-6; clone_size: NA; d_call: TRBD2; cdr3_aa: CASSPFLAGGGDTQYF; cdr3_nt: TGTGCCAGCAGCCCTTTCTTAGCGGGAGGGGGAGATACGCAGTATTTT
j_call: TRBJ2-1; v_call: TRBV13; clone_size: NA; d_call: TRBD1; cdr3_aa: CASSLTGGAEQFF; cdr3_nt: TGTGCCAGCAGCTTAACAGGGGGAGCTGAGCAGTTCTTC
j_call: TRBJ1-2; v_call: TRBV28; clone_size: NA; d_call: NA; cdr3_aa: CASRGGVIGYTF; cdr3_nt: TGTGCCAGCCGCGGGGGGGTGATCGGCTACACCTTC